Each of the 10 T cell receptor beta chains below was sequenced from the same sample in a study of read filtering for tumor transcriptome and immune sequencing (TCRdb year 2020). The instrument was an Illumina HiSeq 4000. TCR libraries were built from 400 to 450 ng RNA with the Immunoverse kit, using molecular barcoded adaptors covering alpha/delta and beta/gamma chains. In-frame beta chains were kept once TCRdb had trimmed the public reads at Q25 with fastp and called clones with MiXCR. When rows share a CDR3 protein, they turn into one entry using the most common DNA and genes. Within this sample are about 40,000 distinct CDR3 sequences, with roughly 13% of them counted one time only. 27% of the sample is held by the ten biggest clonotypes. The material sequenced was a population of CD138-negative cells sorted from bone marrow. The intended sense of this specimen's cell subset or site label: bone marrow mononuclear cells depleted of CD138+ plasma/myeloma cells by negative magnetic selection. The receptors derive from a donor aged 40 or over with multiple myeloma.

A note on this clonotype: This may come from a read error, since a much larger clone is one base off. The chain links TRBV20-1 to TRBJ1-5; D ambiguous. The germline CDR1 and CDR2 sequences are DFQATT and SNEGSKA (reference sequence). V lost 5 bases and J 0 bases, leaving 11 bases between the germline ends. CDR3 length equals 14 residues. The CDR3 DNA sequence: TGCAGTGCTGCCCGGGATTGTAGCAATCAGCCCCAGCATTTT. Translated, it gives CSAARDCSNQPQHF.

Ten or more counts support this clonotype. Here the CDR3 reads CAWTIGRANTEAFF. Here the CDR3 DNA reads TGTGCCTGGACCATTGGACGGGCGAACACTGAAGCTTTCTTT. The chain uses TRBV30 and TRBJ1-1; D is uncertain. Germline-derived CDR1 and CDR2 are GTSNPN and SVGIG (reference sequence). With 4 bases removed from V and 1 base from J, the gap between germline ends came to 13 bases. The CDR3 length is 14 residues.

There are many counts of this clonotype. This chain links TRBV7-9 with TRBJ2-1, with unresolved D. Deletions cut 5 bases from V and 1 base from J, with 9 bases between. Germline loops: CDR1 SEHNR, CDR2 FQNEAQ (reference sequence). This CDR3 spans 14 amino acids. The CDR3: CASSRRTSYNEQFF. As DNA, the CDR3 is TGTGCCAGCAGCCGACGGACGTCCTACAATGAGCAGTTCTTC.

This clonotype showed up many times. The V gene is TRBV6-5, the J gene TRBJ2-1; TRBD1 matches 9 bases. The V and J ends lost 0 bases and 5 bases, in that order; junction bases with no gene match: 5. Germline V gives CDR1 MNHEY, CDR2 SVGAGI. This CDR3 is built from 16 residues. The CDR3 spells CASSYSGQGTDNEQFF. The CDR3 DNA follows: TGTGCCAGCAGTTACTCCGGACAGGGGACTGACAATGAGCAGTTCTTC.

The sample holds many counts of this clonotype. The chain recombines TRBV7-2 with TRBJ2-1, with unresolved D. Germline CDR1 is SGHTA and CDR2 is FQGNSA. The CDR3 sequence is 13 residues long. Trimming stripped 10 bases from V and 4 bases from J, with 14 bases between. The CDR3 coding sequence is TGTGCCATGCACGATACCGGTTACAATGAGCAGTTCTTC. Translated: CAMHDTGYNEQFF. Based on the CDR3 plus reference TRBV7-2 and TRBJ2-1, the full variable domain is GAGVSQSPSNKVTEKGKDVELRCDPISGHTALYWYRQSLGQGLEFLIYFQGNSAPDKSGLPSDRFSAERTGGSVSTLTIQRTQQEDSAVYLCAMHDTGYNEQFFGPGTRLTVL.

In this sample, this clonotype turned up many times. The genes are TRBV5-1 and TRBJ2-3, with 14 bases identical to TRBD2. Trimming cost V 3 bases and J 3 bases; bases outside gene matches: 3. This CDR3 has 16 amino acids. Germline CDR1 and CDR2: SGHRS and YFSETQ. The CDR3 nucleotides read TGCGCCAGCAGCTGGCGACTAGCGGGAGGGACAGATACGCAGTATTTT. This encodes CASSWRLAGGTDTQYF.

This clonotype has at least ten counts. The chain employs TRBV20-1 and TRBJ2-2; D not certain. Per the germline V gene, CDR1 is DFQATT and CDR2 is SNEGSKA (reference sequence). The CDR3 has 15 amino acids. V was trimmed by 0 bases and J by 0 bases, leaving 8 bases between them. The CDR3 loop reads CSARDRLTNTGELFF. DNA of the CDR3: TGCAGTGCTAGAGATCGATTAACGAACACCGGGGAGCTGTTTTTT.

V is TRBV30 and J is TRBJ2-1, with 13 bases identical to TRBD2. The CDR3 is 18 residues long. Losses at the gene ends were 0 bases for V and 4 bases for J; bases not matched to a gene: 9. The germline gives CDR1 GTSNPN, CDR2 SVGIG (reference sequence). The CDR3 loop reads CAWSVLRTSGRGYNEQFF. DNA of the CDR3: TGTGCCTGGAGTGTACTTCGGACTAGCGGGAGAGGATACAATGAGCAGTTCTTC.

This clonotype was seen at least ten times. The rearrangement uses TRBV5-1 and TRBJ1-1; no firm D call. V dropped 4 bases and J dropped 5 bases, with 6 bases sitting between them. This CDR3 comprises 11 residues. Germline V gene sequence: CDR1 SGHRS, CDR2 YFSETQ. The CDR3 nucleotides are TGCGCCAGCAGCCTAGGTACTGAAGCTTTCTTT. Its protein is CASSLGTEAFF.

This clonotype was observed at least ten times. The chain is built from TRBV5-1 and TRBJ1-1, with a weak D call TRBD1 (5 bases). This CDR3 contains 15 residues. The ends were cut back, 4 bases at V and 0 bases at J, with 13 bases in the middle. Per the germline V gene, CDR1 is SGHRS and CDR2 is YFSETQ. CDR3 sequence (DNA): TGCGCCAGCAGCCTGGAGGGACGGGTGAACACTGAAGCTTTCTTT. Its protein product is CASSLEGRVNTEAFF.